The T cell receptor (beta chain) described here comes from a study of cytomegalovirus exposure and HLA in healthy donors. About the research overall: One earlier analysis, a look at around 170 million T cells, found some 110 million unique TCR beta sequences. Findings and caveats of the study: Further analysis was carried out later, and it showed several of the most significant clusters appearing linked to common viral pathogens. Association of 15,000 to 20,000 TCR beta sequences with HLA alleles was found at 0.05 false discovery rate in a later analysis.

Each donor's status was that of a healthy bone marrow donor. Notes on this clone: The antigen is undetermined.

Trimming pared 0 bases from V and 6 bases from J, leaving 13 bases between. This CDR3 contains 15 residues. Per the germline V gene, CDR1 is SGDLS and CDR2 is YYNGEE. Researchers ran the PCR with 60 Vbeta and 13 Jbeta primers. Sequencing used immunoSEQ multiplex PCR; TCRdb keeps in-frame clones, though not all of them. This repertoire shows 210,000 or so clones, over 65% found once; its top ten account for 0.55% to 0.75%. The chain recombines TRBV9 with TRBJ2-1; D is undetermined. Sequences were obtained from PBMCs. The clonotype originates from a man younger than 35 in good health and CMV-seronegative. The CDR3 region has the DNA TGTGCCAGCAGCGTAGAACTTAGTAGAAGCAATGAGCAGTTCTTC. Translation gives CASSVELSRSNEQFF.